This T cell receptor (beta chain) was sequenced in a study of T-cell reconstitution after alpha-beta-depleted transplantation in children. Trimming stripped 3 bases from V and 8 bases from J, with 10 bases between. The CDR3 is 11 amino acids. Per the germline V gene, CDR1 is DFQATT and CDR2 is SNEGSKA (reference sequence). With respect to this clonotype: Antigen specificity is unknown.

Findings and caveats of the study: Some patients' high day-60 TCRbeta diversity was traced to surviving recipient T cells and thymic progenitors. The main origin of T-cell counts and diversity one year after transplant was newly produced T cells.

Preparation of the TCRbeta library used unique molecular identifiers. TCRdb independently ran MiXCR on the PCR reads; one entry per CDR3 protein. This sample yields 300,000 to 350,000 distinct CDR3 sequences, of which around 25% are seen a single time; approximately 11% belongs to the top ten. The rearrangement links TRBV20-1 to TRBJ1-1; D is unclear. The sequence derives from a male patient younger than 18 who had a stem cell transplant for acute lymphoblastic leukemia, so the T cells may come from the graft donor. The source was PBMCs, mostly from graft donor cells, collected 180 days after TCRalphabeta/CD19-depleted stem cell transplant. The CDR3 region is CSASFIGEAFF. CDR3 DNA: TGCAGTGCTAGCTTTATAGGCGAAGCTTTCTTT.